The entry below gives a single TCR beta chain sequence along with its context. These data are taken from a study of blood T cell repertoires in COVID-19. Background on the study: Researchers got acute and convalescent COVID-19 samples from the United States, Italy and Spain.

Trimming left V 4 bases short and J 5 bases short, with 12 bases between. The germline gives CDR1 SGHRS, CDR2 YFSETQ. This CDR3 has 14 amino acids. Source study methods: Amplified reference gene primers provided the basis for estimating nucleated cell counts. Sequencing used immunoSEQ multiplex PCR; TCRdb keeps in-frame clones, though not all of them. The V and J calls and the clone size are those of that table, but D and trimming were determined from the DNA. The sample includes roughly 150,000 clones, approximately 83% of them seen just once. Participants had their cohort set by participant-reported clinical history. Exposed participants encountered a COVID-19 case during the 2 weeks preceding study entry.

The rearrangement uses TRBV5-1 and TRBJ1-4; D is ambiguous. Material: PBMCs or T cells enriched from blood (not recorded which). This sequence originates from a man aged 70-80 years who had been exposed to COVID-19. CDR3 sequence (DNA): TGCGCCAGCAGCCTGCAGCCGGGAAATGAAAAACTGTTTTTT. Translated: CASSLQPGNEKLFF.